One and the same sample provided the 20 T cell receptor beta chains below, sequenced in a study of blood T cells in healthy people across ages. With a J-beta primer mix and a sample-barcoded 5' primer, a second PCR ran 7 to 11 cycles. Via MiXCR, TCRdb re-called the 5' RACE reads, giving one row per CDR3 protein. This repertoire shows about 1.8 million distinct CDR3 sequences, 49% found once; its top ten account for over 2%. The sequenced sample consisted of blood. These receptors all stem from a middle-aged woman in good health.

The rearrangement uses TRBV2 and TRBJ2-1; TRBD1 might be the D (6 bases). CDR1 SNHLY and CDR2 FYNNEI come from the germline V gene. The CDR3 has 17 residues. The V end lost 8 bases, the J end lost 7 bases, and 27 bases lay between the germline ends. The CDR3 sequence is CASSRNRVTTRGNEQFF. CDR3 bases: TGTGCCAGCTCCCGAAACAGGGTGACTACACGAGGGAATGAGCAGTTCTTC.

This clonotype appeared a few times. CDR3 protein: CATSGDRVGGYTF. The CDR3 coding sequence is TGTGCCACCAGCGGGGACAGGGTTGGGGGCTACACCTTC. The chain employs TRBV15 and TRBJ1-2; TRBD1 aligns across 9 bases. CDR3 size: 13 residues. Germline CDR1 reads LNHNV; CDR2 reads YYDKDF (reference sequence). The V segment lost 5 bases and the J segment 8 bases; nucleotides outside the gene matches: 6.

The chain is built from TRBV20-1 and TRBJ1-2; D unresolved. V gave up 4 bases and J gave up 1 base, with 10 bases separating them. The CDR3 sequence is 13 residues long. Germline CDR1 is DFQATT and CDR2 is SNEGSKA (reference sequence). The chain's CDR3 is CSATLTRNYGYTF. The CDR3 nucleotides read TGCAGTGCTACCCTCACCCGTAACTATGGCTACACCTTC.

V and J are TRBV5-1 and TRBJ1-2; perhaps TRBD1 as D (6 bases). V was pared by 4 bases and J by 8 bases, with 18 bases between. The CDR3 length is 14 residues. Germline-derived CDR1 and CDR2 are SGHRS and YFSETQ. The CDR3 is CASSAYRGDIGYTF. The CDR3 nucleotides read TGCGCCAGCAGCGCCTATAGGGGGGATATCGGCTACACCTTC.

There are a few counts of this clonotype. CDR3 loop: CASSYSLNSYEQYF. CDR3 in DNA: TGTGCCAGCAGTTACTCTCTAAACTCCTACGAGCAGTACTTC. J is TRBJ2-7 and V is TRBV6-2 or TRBV6-3; D gene uncertain. The ends were cut back, 0 bases at V and 0 bases at J, with 6 bases in the middle. CDR3 length: 14 residues. Germline CDR1 is MNHEY and CDR2 is SVGEGT.

This chain connects TRBV7-2 to TRBJ1-5; possible D gene TRBD1, 5 bases. Looked up from germline, CDR1 is SGHTA and CDR2 is FQGNSA. The V end was cut by 5 bases, the J end by 1 base, with 12 bases between. This CDR3 is 15 amino acids long. The CDR3 is CASSPETASNQPQHF. The CDR3 bases are TGTGCCAGCAGCCCCGAGACAGCGAGCAATCAGCCCCAGCATTTT.

This clonotype was found a few times. The chain uses TRBV7-2 and TRBJ1-2; D is uncertain. V was clipped by 5 bases and J by 0 bases, with 13 bases between them. The CDR3 totals 15 residues. CDR1 and CDR2 from the germline V gene are SGHTA and FQGNSA. CDR3: CASSHRSIANYGYTF. The CDR3 DNA follows: TGTGCCAGCAGCCATCGGTCTATAGCTAACTATGGCTACACCTTC.

This clonotype was observed a few times. This rearrangement joins TRBV5-1 to TRBJ1-2, with D possibly matching TRBD1 (5 bases). Germline V CDR1 and CDR2: SGHRS, YFSETQ. V lost 2 bases to trimming and J lost 8 bases, with 13 bases between them. This CDR3 contains 13 residues. In DNA form, the CDR3 reads TGCGCCAGCAGCTTTCCGGGACGAAGGGGCTACACCTTC. Its translation is CASSFPGRRGYTF.

The chain recombines TRBV12-3 or TRBV12-4 with TRBJ2-7; D unresolved. The J call may be mistaken, given a closer DNA end match to TRBJ2-5. This CDR3 has 12 amino acids. CDR3 sequence: CASSSSGKTQYF. In DNA form, the CDR3 reads TGTGCCAGCAGTTCATCTGGCAAGACCCAGTACTTC.

This rearrangement joins TRBV3-1 to TRBJ2-5; a possible D gene is TRBD1 (6 bases). The CDR3 spans 16 residues. The germline CDR1 and CDR2 sequences are LGHDT and YNNKEL (reference sequence). V shed 0 bases and J shed 11 bases, with 22 bases lying between them. The CDR3 loop reads CASSQDLATGYNEQYF. The DNA for the CDR3 is TGTGCCAGCAGCCAAGACTTGGCGACAGGATACAATGAGCAGTACTTC.

The chain recombines TRBV9 with TRBJ2-1, with 8 positions matching TRBD2. With V trimmed by 3 bases and J by 5 bases, 13 bases remained unmatched. There are 17 residues in the CDR3. CDR1 and CDR2 from the germline V gene are SGDLS and YYNGEE. The CDR3 reads CASSALGGASSHNEQFF. The CDR3 nucleotides read TGTGCCAGCAGCGCGCTCGGGGGGGCCTCTTCCCACAATGAGCAGTTCTTC.

The chain couples TRBV27 to TRBJ2-1, with D maybe TRBD1 (6 bases). In germline, CDR1 is MNHEY, CDR2 SMNVEV (reference sequence). CDR3 length: 13 residues. Trimming stripped 5 bases from V and 7 bases from J, with 12 bases between. The DNA of the CDR3 is TGTGCCAGCAGTCTCAGGGGTTGGAATGAGCAGTTCTTC. It specifies CASSLRGWNEQFF.

The chain has TRBV4-1 and TRBJ2-3, with D possibly matching TRBD1 (6 bases). This CDR3 contains 16 residues. The V end lost 0 bases, the J end lost 1 base, and 11 bases lay between the germline ends. Germline loops: CDR1 MGHRA, CDR2 YSYEKL. In DNA form, the CDR3 reads TGCGCCAGCAGCCAAGAACCGGGACAACGCACAGATACGCAGTATTTT. Its translation: CASSQEPGQRTDTQYF.

V and J are TRBV12-3 or TRBV12-4 and TRBJ2-5; 10 nucleotides line up with TRBD1. The CDR3 is 15 amino acids. Trimming cost V 5 bases and J 5 bases; bases outside gene matches: 8. Here the CDR3 reads CASSPQGQGFETQYF. The DNA of the CDR3 is TGTGCCAGCAGTCCACAGGGACAGGGGTTCGAGACCCAGTACTTC.

The rearrangement uses TRBV6-2 or TRBV6-3 and TRBJ2-4; D not resolved. The CDR3 sequence is 15 residues long. CDR1 is MNHEY and CDR2 is SVGEGT in the germline V gene. V was trimmed by 0 bases and J by 3 bases, leaving 9 bases between them. For the CDR3, the DNA is TGTGCCAGCAGTTACTCGCCAGGATTCAAAAACATTCAGTACTTC. This gives the protein CASSYSPGFKNIQYF.

CDR3 sequence: CASSLEGTGLKETQYF. The CDR3, as DNA: TGTGCCAGCAGCTTAGAGGGGACAGGCCTTAAAGAGACCCAGTACTTC. The chain employs TRBV7-2 and TRBJ2-5, with 8 bases fitting TRBD1. The CDR3 has 16 residues. The V segment lost 1 base and the J segment 3 bases; nucleotides outside the gene matches: 7. The germline V gene has CDR1 SGHTA and CDR2 FQGNSA.

This chain joins TRBV5-6 and TRBJ2-7; 10 nucleotides line up with TRBD2. Germline CDR1 and CDR2: SGHDT and YYEEEE. The CDR3 runs to 15 residues. J gave up 2 bases and V 2 bases, and 4 bases lay outside the gene matches. DNA for the CDR3: TGTGCCAGCAGCTTACTAGCGGGGATAACCTACGAGCAGTACTTC. Protein product: CASSLLAGITYEQYF.

The table lists this clonotype with a few counts. The J gene is TRBJ1-2, the V gene TRBV25-1; no clear D. Trimming shortened V by 4 bases and J by 2 bases, and 17 bases separated the two germline ends. The CDR3 consists of 16 residues. CDR1 MGHDK and CDR2 SYGVNS come from the germline V gene. The CDR3 is CASSVLGSPPNYGYTF. The CDR3 bases are TGTGCCAGCAGTGTGCTAGGGTCCCCTCCCAACTATGGCTACACCTTC.

This clonotype was seen only a few times. This CDR3 is CASSSRLKELMDEQYF. The CDR3 bases are TGTGCCAGCAGCTCCCGCCTCAAGGAGTTGATGGACGAGCAGTACTTC. The chain carries TRBV7-6 and TRBJ2-7; no firm D call. This CDR3 comprises 16 residues. CDR1 is SGHVS, CDR2 FNYEAQ, per germline. The V gene lost 4 bases and the J gene lost 5 bases, with 21 bases spanning the gap.

This clonotype was detected once. This rearrangement joins TRBV2 to TRBJ2-3, with 10 bases that match TRBD2. The V segment lost 1 base and the J segment 0 bases; nucleotides outside the gene matches: 10. Germline values: CDR1 SNHLY, CDR2 FYNNEI. CDR3 size: 19 residues. The DNA for the CDR3 is TGTGCCAGCAGTGAAGTCCGATTAGCGGGGGGACTAAGCACAGATACGCAGTATTTT. This translates into CASSEVRLAGGLSTDTQYF.